This TCR beta chain was recorded in a study of blood T cells in healthy people across ages (dated by TCRdb to between 2014 and 2016). Looking at the study overall: In model experiments, template switching captured about one uniquely barcoded TCR beta cDNA molecule for every two T cells. To track age-related changes in TCR beta repertoire diversity, the study relied on deep sequencing normalized with unique cDNA molecular identifiers. To avoid experimental bias, donors of different ages were distributed randomly across sequencing lanes. For two donors (one aged 18 to 29 and one aged 80 or older), the study analyzed two additional independent replicas of 1 million unique cDNA reads from the same blood draw. The donors were split into four age groups: young (average about 15 years), middle-aged (more than 35), aged (roughly 65) and long-lived (more than 80).

The library came from 5' RACE. Sequencing was performed on an Illumina HiSeq 2500. The second PCR ran for roughly 6 to 11 cycles and used a J-beta primer mix along with a sample-barcoded 5' primer. Each TCR beta cDNA molecule received a unique molecular identifier from a template-switch 5' adaptor carrying 12 random nucleotides. Each sample yielded at least 3 million CDR3-containing paired-end reads. First-strand cDNA synthesis was performed from all RNA using the Mint cDNA synthesis kit, with priming by a TRBC-specific oligonucleotide. After uracil-DNA glycosylase treatment, a first 18-cycle PCR used universal primers M1SS and BC2_uni_R on all cDNA. Per the authors' processing: Each sample was normalized by randomly selecting 1 million high-quality reads, each carrying a distinct molecular identifier. Instead of being binned into consensus sequences, reads that shared molecular identifiers were thrown out. MiTCR, with a Q25 quality threshold and the strictest error-elimination algorithm, was used for CDR3 identification, clonotype clustering and error correction. A nonparametric unseen species model with Euler transformation was used to estimate a lower bound on total TCR beta diversity. Starting from the raw public reads, TCRdb applied fastp trimming at Q25, assembled clones with MiXCR and retained in-frame beta chains. Merged by CDR3 protein, the rows form single entries marked with the most common genes and DNA. These V and J calls originate from TCRdb's pipeline instead of the authors' own analysis. This sample lists over 600,000 distinct CDR3 sequences; about 46% were detected once. The ten largest clones add up to approximately 18% of the sample.

The V end loses 3 bases and the J end loses 9 bases, and a stretch of 12 bases separates them. Looking up the germline V gene yields CDR1 SGHVS and CDR2 FQNEAQ. From its cysteine to its phenylalanine, the CDR3 spans 13 amino acids. CDR3 DNA only is kept here, 39 bases in frame from base 1. Overall results and qualifications from the work: Bulk unsorted PBMC profiling prevented conclusive comparison of naive and antigen-experienced compartments. The percentage of naive T cells measured by flow cytometry correlated strongly with observed TCR beta diversity. Because the CMV infection status of the donors was unknown, age-related changes in expanded clonotypes may potentially have been confounded. Total diversity estimates from one million sequenced T cells were considered lower bounds and underestimates. As age increased, observed TCR beta diversity per million T cells dropped in a roughly linear way, and a significant reduction was already evident by age roughly 36. Compared with the aged group, the long-lived group had more naive CD4+ T cells, fewer expanded clones and increased TCR diversity, suggesting age selection.

A remark on this clonotype: Its target antigen remains unknown. Base-call qualities are not available, and no considerably larger clone is one nucleotide away.

The donors were 40 or so Caucasian individuals from Russia, aged roughly 6 to 95 years, who were systemically healthy. Each donor gave ten milliliters of peripheral blood, drawn into EDTA-treated Vacutainer tubes. Ficoll-Paque density-gradient centrifugation was used to isolate PBMCs, with at least 7 million per sample. Total RNA, at least 5 micrograms per sample, was extracted from PBMCs with Trizol reagent. Naive CD45RAhigh/CD27high T cell percentages were measured by flow cytometry on a PBMC aliquot from every donor. The receptor was isolated from an elderly man in good health. Sequencing was carried out using blood. The V and J genes are TRBV7-8 and TRBJ2-1; no D gene call is confident. CDR3 sequence: CASSLFIPPEQFF. The nucleotides are TGTGCCAGCAGCTTGTTCATCCCGCCTGAGCAGTTCTTC.